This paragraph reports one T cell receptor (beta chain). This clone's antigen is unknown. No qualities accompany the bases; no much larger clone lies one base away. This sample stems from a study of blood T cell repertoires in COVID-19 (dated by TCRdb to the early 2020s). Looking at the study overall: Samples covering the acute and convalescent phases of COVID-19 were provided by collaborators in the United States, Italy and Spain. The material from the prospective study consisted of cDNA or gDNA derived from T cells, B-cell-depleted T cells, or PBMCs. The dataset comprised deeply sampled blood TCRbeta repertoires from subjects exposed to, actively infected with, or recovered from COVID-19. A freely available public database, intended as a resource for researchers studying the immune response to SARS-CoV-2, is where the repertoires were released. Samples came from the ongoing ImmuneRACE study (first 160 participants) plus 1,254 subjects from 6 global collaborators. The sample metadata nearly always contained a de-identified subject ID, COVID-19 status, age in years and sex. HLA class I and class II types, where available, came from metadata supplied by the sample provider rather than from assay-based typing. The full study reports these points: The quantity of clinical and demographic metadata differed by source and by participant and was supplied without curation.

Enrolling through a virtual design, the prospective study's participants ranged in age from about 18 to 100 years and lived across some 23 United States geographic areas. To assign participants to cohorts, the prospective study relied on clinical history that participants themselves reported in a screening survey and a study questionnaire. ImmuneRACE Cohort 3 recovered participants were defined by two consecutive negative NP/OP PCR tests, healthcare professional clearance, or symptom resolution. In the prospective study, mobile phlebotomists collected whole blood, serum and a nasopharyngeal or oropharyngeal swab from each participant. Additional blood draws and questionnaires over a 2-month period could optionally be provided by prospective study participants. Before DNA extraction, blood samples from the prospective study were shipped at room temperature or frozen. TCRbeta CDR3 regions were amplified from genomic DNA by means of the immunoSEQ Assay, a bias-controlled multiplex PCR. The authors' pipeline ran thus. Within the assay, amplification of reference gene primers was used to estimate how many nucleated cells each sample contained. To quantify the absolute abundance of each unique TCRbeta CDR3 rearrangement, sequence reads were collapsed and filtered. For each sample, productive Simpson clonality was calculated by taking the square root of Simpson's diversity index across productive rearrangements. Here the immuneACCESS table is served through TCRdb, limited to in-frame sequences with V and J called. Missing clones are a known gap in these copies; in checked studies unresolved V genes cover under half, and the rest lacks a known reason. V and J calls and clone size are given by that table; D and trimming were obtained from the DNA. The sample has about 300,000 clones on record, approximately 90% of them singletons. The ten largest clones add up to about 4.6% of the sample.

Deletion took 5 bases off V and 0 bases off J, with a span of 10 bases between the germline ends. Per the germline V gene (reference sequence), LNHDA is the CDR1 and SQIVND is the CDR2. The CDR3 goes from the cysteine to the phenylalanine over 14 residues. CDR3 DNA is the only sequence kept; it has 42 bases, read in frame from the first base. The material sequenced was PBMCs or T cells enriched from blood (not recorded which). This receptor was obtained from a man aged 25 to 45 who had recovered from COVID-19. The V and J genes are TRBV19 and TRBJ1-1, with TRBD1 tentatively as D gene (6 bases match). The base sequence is TGTGCCAGTAGTTCCAGGGGTATGAACACTGAAGCTTTCTTT. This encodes CASSSRGMNTEAFF.